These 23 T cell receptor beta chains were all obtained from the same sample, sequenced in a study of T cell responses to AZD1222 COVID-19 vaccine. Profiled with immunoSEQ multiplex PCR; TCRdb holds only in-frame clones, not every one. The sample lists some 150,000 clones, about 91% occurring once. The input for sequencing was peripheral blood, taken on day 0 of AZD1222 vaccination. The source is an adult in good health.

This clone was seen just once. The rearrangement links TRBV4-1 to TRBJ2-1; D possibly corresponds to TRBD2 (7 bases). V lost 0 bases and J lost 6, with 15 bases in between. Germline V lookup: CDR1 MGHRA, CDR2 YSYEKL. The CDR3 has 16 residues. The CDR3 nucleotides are TGCGCCAGCAGCCAAGATCACGGGGGGCCTCTCAATGAGCAGTTCTTC. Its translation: CASSQDHGGPLNEQFF.

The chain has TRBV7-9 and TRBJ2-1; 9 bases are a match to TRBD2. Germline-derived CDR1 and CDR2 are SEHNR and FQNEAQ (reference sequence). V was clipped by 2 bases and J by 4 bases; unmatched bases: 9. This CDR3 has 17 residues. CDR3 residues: CASSLTLAGGQYNEQFF. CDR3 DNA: TGTGCCAGCAGCTTAACTCTTGCGGGGGGGCAGTACAATGAGCAGTTCTTC.

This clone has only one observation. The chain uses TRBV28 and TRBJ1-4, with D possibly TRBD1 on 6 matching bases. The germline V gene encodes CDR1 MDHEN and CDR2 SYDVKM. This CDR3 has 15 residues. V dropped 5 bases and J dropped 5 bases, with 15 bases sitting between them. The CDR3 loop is CASSLAGTRNEKLFF. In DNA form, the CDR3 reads TGTGCCAGCAGTCTGGCGGGGACACGGAATGAAAAACTGTTTTTT.

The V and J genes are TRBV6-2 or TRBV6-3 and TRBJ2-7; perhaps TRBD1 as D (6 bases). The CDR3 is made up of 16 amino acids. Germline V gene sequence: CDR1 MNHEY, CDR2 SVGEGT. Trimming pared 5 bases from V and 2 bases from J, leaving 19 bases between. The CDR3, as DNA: TGTGCCAGCAGTCCGTACAGGGACCGCCCGGCCTACGAGCAGTACTTC. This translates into CASSPYRDRPAYEQYF.

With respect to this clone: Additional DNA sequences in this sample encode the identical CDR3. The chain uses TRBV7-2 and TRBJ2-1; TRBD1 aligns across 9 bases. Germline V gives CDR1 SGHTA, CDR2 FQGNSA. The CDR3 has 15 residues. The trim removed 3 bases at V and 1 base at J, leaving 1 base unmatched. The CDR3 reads CASSLDRGSYNEQFF. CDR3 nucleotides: TGTGCCAGCAGCTTGGACAGGGGATCCTACAATGAGCAGTTCTTC.

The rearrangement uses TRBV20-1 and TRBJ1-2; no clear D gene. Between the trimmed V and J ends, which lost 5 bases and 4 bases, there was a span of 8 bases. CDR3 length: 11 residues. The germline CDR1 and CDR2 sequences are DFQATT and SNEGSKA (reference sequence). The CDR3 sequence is CSARESYGYTF. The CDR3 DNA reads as TGCAGTGCTCGGGAGAGCTATGGCTACACCTTC.

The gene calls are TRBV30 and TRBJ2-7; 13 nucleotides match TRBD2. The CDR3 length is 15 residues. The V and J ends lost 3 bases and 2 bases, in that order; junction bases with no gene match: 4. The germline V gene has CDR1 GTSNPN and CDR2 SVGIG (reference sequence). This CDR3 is CAWSAGLAGAYEQYF. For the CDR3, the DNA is TGTGCCTGGAGCGCTGGACTAGCGGGGGCCTACGAGCAGTACTTC.

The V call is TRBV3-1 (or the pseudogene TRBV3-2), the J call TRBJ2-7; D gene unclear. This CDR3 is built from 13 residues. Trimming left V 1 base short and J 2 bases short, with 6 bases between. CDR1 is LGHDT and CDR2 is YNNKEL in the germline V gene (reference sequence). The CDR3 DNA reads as TGTGCCAGCAGCCAAGGCACCACCTACGAGCAGTACTTC. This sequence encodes CASSQGTTYEQYF.

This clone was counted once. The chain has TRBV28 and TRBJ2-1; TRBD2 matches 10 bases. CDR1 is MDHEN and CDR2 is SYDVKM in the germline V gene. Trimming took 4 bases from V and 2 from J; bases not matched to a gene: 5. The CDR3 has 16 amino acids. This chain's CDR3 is CASSWISGGAYNEQFF. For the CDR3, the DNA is TGTGCCAGCAGTTGGATCAGCGGGGGGGCCTACAATGAGCAGTTCTTC.

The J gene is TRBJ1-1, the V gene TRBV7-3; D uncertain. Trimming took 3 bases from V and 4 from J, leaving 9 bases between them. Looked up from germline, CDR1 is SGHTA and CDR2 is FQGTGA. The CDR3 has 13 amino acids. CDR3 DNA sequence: TGTGCCAGCAGCTTCTACGGAAGCACTGAAGCTTTCTTT. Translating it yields CASSFYGSTEAFF.

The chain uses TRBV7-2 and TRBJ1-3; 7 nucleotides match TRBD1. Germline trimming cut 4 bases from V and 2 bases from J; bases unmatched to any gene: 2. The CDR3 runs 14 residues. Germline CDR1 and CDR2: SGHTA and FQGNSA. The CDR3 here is CASSSDRAGNTIYF. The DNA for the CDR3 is TGTGCCAGCAGCTCTGACAGGGCTGGAAACACCATATATTTT. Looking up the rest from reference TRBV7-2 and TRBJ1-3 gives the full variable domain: GAGVSQSPSNKVTEKGKDVELRCDPISGHTALYWYRQSLGQGLEFLIYFQGNSAPDKSGLPSDRFSAERTGGSVSTLTIQRTQQEDSAVYLCASSSDRAGNTIYFGEGSWLTVV.

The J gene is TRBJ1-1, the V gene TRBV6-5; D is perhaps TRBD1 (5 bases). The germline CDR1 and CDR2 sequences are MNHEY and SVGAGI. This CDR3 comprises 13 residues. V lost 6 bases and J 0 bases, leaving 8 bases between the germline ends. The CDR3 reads CASRGAVNTEAFF. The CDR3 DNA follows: TGTGCCAGCAGAGGGGCTGTGAACACTGAAGCTTTCTTT.

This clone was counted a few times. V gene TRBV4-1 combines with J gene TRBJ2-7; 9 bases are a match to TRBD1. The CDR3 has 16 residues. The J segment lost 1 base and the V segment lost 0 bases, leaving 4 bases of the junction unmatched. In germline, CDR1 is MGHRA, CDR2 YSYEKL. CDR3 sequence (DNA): TGCGCCAGCAGCCAAGATTCGGGACAGGGTTCCTACGAGCAGTACTTC. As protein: CASSQDSGQGSYEQYF.

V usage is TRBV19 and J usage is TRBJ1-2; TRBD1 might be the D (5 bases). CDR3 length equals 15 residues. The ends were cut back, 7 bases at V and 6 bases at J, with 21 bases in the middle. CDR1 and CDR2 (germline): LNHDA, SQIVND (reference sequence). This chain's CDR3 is CASTGPYRGENGYTF. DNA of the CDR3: TGTGCCAGTACCGGGCCTTATAGGGGAGAGAATGGCTACACCTTC.

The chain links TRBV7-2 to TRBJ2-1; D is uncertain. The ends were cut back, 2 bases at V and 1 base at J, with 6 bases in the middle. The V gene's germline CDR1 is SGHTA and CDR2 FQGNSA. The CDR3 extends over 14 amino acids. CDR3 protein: CASSLRASYNEQFF. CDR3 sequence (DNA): TGTGCCAGCAGCTTACGGGCGTCCTACAATGAGCAGTTCTTC.

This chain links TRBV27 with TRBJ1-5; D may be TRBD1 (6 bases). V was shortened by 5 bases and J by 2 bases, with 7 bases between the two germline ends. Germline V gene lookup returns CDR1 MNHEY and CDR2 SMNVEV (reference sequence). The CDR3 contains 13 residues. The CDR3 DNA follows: TGTGCCAGCAGTGGACAGCGCAATCAGCCCCAGCATTTT. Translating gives CASSGQRNQPQHF.

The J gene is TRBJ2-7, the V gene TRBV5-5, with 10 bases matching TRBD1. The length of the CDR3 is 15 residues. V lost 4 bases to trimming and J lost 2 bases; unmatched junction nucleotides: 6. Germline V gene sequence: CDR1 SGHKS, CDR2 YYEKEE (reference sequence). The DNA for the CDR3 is TGTGCCAGCAGCGCAGGACAGGGGGTAACCTACGAGCAGTACTTC. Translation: CASSAGQGVTYEQYF.

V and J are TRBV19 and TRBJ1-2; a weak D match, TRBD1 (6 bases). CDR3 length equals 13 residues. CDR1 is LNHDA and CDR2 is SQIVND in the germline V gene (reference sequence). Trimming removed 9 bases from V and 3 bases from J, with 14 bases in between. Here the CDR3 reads CASSTGLDYGYTF. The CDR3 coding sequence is TGTGCCAGCAGCACAGGGCTAGACTATGGCTACACCTTC.

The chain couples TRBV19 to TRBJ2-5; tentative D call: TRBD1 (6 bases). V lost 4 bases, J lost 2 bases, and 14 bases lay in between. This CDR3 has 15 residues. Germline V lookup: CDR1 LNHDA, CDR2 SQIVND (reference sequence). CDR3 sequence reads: CASSRSRQAQETQYF. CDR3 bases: TGTGCCAGTAGTAGGAGTCGACAGGCACAAGAGACCCAGTACTTC.

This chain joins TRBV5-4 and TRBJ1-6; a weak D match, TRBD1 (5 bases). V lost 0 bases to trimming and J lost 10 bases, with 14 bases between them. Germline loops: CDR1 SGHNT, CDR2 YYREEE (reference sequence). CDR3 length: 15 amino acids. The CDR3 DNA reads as TGTGCCAGCAGCTTGGCCGGCAGGGTCGGCTCACCCCTCCACTTT. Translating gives CASSLAGRVGSPLHF.

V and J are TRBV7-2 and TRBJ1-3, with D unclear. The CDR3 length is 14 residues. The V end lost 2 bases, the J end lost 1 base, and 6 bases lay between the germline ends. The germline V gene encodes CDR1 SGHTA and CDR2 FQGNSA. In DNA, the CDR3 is TGTGCCAGCAGCTTACCGCAGTCTGGAAACACCATATATTTT. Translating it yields CASSLPQSGNTIYF.

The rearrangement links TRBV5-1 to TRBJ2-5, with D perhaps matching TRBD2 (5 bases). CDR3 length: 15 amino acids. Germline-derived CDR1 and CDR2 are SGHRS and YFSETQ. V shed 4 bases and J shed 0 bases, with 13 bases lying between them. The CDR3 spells CASSADTGYQETQYF. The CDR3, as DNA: TGCGCCAGCAGCGCCGACACGGGGTACCAAGAGACCCAGTACTTC.

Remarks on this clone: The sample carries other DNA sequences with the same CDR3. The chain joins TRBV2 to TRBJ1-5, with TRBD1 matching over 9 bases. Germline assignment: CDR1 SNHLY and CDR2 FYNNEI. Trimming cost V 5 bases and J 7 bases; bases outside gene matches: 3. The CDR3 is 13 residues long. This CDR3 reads CASSRDRDQPQHF. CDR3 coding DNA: TGTGCCAGCAGTCGGGACAGGGACCAGCCCCAGCATTTT.